This TCR beta chain is drawn from a study of early T cells in non-severe SARS-CoV-2 infection. The V gene lost 1 base and the J gene lost 7 bases, with 11 bases spanning the gap. Germline V gives CDR1 SGHRS, CDR2 YFSETQ. There are 14 residues in the CDR3. TCRdb processed the 5' RACE reads anew with MiXCR; each CDR3 protein has one entry. The data contain roughly 93,000 distinct CDR3 sequences, 8% to 13% of them singletons. Input material: whole blood. This rearrangement joins TRBV5-1 to TRBJ1-4; TRBD1 might be the D (5 bases). This clonotype originated in an adult who was a healthcare worker with PCR-confirmed SARS-CoV-2 infection or an uninfected control (not recorded which). The CDR3 DNA is TGCGCCAGCAGCTTGATGGGGACGAGTGAAAAACTGTTTTTT. Translated, it gives CASSLMGTSEKLFF.